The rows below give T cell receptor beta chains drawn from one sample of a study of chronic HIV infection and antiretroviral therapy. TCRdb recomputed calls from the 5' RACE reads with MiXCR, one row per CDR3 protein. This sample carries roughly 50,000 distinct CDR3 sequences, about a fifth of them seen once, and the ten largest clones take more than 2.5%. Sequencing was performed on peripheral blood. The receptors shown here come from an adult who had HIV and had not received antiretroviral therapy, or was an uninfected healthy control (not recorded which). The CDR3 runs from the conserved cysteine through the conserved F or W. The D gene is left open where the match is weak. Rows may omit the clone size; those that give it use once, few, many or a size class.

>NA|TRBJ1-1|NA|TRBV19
TGTGCCAGTACCCACCCGGTGAACACTGAAGCTTTCTTT
CASTHPVNTEAFF
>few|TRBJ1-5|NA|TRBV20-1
TGCAGTGCTAGAGATGGGCCCCTCAATCAGCCCCAGCATTTT
CSARDGPLNQPQHF
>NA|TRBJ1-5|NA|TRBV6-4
TGTGCCAGCAGCACAGGGAGGGATCAGCCCCAGCATTTT
CASSTGRDQPQHF
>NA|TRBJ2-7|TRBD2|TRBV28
TGTGCCAGCAGTTGGGGGGGACACGAGCAGTACTTC
CASSWGGHEQYF
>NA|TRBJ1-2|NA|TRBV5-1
TGCGCCAGCAGCACGGGGGGCGAAAACTATGGCTACACCTTC
CASSTGGENYGYTF
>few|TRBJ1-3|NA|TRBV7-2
TGTGCCAGCAGCTTAGTTGAATATAGCTCTGGAAACACCATATATTTT
CASSLVEYSSGNTIYF
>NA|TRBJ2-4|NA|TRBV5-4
TGTGCCAGCAGCTTGGAAACGGCCAAAAACATTCAGTACTTC
CASSLETAKNIQYF
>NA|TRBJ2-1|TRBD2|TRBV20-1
TGCAGTGCCCATGTTCTGGGACTAGCGGGACCTTACAATGAGCAGTTCTTC
CSAHVLGLAGPYNEQFF
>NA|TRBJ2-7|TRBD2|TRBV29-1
TGCAGCGTCGGGACTAGCGGGAGTGGCGAGCAGTACTTC
CSVGTSGSGEQYF
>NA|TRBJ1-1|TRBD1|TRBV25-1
TGTGCCAGCAGCACAGGGGTTCGCACTGAAGCTTTCTTT
CASSTGVRTEAFF
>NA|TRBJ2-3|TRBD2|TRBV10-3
TGTGCCATCAGTGGACTAGCGGATACGCAGTATTTT
CAISGLADTQYF
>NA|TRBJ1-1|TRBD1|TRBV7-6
TGTGCCAGCAGCTTTACGTCGGGGACAGGCGAAGCTTTCTTT
CASSFTSGTGEAFF